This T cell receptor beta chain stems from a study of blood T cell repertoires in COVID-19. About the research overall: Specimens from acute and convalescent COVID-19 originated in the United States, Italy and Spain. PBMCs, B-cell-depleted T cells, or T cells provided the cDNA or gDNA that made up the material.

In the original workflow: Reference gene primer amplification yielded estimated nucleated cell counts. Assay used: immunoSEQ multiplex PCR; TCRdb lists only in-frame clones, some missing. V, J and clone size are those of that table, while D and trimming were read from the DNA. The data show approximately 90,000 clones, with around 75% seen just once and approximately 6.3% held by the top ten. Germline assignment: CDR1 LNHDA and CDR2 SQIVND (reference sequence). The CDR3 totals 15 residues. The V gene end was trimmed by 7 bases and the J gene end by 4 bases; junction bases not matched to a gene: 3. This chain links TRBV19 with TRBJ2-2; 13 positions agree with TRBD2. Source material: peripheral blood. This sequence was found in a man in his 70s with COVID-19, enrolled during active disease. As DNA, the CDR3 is TGTGCCAGTACGGGACTAGCGGGAATCACCGGGGAGCTGTTTTTT. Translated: CASTGLAGITGELFF.